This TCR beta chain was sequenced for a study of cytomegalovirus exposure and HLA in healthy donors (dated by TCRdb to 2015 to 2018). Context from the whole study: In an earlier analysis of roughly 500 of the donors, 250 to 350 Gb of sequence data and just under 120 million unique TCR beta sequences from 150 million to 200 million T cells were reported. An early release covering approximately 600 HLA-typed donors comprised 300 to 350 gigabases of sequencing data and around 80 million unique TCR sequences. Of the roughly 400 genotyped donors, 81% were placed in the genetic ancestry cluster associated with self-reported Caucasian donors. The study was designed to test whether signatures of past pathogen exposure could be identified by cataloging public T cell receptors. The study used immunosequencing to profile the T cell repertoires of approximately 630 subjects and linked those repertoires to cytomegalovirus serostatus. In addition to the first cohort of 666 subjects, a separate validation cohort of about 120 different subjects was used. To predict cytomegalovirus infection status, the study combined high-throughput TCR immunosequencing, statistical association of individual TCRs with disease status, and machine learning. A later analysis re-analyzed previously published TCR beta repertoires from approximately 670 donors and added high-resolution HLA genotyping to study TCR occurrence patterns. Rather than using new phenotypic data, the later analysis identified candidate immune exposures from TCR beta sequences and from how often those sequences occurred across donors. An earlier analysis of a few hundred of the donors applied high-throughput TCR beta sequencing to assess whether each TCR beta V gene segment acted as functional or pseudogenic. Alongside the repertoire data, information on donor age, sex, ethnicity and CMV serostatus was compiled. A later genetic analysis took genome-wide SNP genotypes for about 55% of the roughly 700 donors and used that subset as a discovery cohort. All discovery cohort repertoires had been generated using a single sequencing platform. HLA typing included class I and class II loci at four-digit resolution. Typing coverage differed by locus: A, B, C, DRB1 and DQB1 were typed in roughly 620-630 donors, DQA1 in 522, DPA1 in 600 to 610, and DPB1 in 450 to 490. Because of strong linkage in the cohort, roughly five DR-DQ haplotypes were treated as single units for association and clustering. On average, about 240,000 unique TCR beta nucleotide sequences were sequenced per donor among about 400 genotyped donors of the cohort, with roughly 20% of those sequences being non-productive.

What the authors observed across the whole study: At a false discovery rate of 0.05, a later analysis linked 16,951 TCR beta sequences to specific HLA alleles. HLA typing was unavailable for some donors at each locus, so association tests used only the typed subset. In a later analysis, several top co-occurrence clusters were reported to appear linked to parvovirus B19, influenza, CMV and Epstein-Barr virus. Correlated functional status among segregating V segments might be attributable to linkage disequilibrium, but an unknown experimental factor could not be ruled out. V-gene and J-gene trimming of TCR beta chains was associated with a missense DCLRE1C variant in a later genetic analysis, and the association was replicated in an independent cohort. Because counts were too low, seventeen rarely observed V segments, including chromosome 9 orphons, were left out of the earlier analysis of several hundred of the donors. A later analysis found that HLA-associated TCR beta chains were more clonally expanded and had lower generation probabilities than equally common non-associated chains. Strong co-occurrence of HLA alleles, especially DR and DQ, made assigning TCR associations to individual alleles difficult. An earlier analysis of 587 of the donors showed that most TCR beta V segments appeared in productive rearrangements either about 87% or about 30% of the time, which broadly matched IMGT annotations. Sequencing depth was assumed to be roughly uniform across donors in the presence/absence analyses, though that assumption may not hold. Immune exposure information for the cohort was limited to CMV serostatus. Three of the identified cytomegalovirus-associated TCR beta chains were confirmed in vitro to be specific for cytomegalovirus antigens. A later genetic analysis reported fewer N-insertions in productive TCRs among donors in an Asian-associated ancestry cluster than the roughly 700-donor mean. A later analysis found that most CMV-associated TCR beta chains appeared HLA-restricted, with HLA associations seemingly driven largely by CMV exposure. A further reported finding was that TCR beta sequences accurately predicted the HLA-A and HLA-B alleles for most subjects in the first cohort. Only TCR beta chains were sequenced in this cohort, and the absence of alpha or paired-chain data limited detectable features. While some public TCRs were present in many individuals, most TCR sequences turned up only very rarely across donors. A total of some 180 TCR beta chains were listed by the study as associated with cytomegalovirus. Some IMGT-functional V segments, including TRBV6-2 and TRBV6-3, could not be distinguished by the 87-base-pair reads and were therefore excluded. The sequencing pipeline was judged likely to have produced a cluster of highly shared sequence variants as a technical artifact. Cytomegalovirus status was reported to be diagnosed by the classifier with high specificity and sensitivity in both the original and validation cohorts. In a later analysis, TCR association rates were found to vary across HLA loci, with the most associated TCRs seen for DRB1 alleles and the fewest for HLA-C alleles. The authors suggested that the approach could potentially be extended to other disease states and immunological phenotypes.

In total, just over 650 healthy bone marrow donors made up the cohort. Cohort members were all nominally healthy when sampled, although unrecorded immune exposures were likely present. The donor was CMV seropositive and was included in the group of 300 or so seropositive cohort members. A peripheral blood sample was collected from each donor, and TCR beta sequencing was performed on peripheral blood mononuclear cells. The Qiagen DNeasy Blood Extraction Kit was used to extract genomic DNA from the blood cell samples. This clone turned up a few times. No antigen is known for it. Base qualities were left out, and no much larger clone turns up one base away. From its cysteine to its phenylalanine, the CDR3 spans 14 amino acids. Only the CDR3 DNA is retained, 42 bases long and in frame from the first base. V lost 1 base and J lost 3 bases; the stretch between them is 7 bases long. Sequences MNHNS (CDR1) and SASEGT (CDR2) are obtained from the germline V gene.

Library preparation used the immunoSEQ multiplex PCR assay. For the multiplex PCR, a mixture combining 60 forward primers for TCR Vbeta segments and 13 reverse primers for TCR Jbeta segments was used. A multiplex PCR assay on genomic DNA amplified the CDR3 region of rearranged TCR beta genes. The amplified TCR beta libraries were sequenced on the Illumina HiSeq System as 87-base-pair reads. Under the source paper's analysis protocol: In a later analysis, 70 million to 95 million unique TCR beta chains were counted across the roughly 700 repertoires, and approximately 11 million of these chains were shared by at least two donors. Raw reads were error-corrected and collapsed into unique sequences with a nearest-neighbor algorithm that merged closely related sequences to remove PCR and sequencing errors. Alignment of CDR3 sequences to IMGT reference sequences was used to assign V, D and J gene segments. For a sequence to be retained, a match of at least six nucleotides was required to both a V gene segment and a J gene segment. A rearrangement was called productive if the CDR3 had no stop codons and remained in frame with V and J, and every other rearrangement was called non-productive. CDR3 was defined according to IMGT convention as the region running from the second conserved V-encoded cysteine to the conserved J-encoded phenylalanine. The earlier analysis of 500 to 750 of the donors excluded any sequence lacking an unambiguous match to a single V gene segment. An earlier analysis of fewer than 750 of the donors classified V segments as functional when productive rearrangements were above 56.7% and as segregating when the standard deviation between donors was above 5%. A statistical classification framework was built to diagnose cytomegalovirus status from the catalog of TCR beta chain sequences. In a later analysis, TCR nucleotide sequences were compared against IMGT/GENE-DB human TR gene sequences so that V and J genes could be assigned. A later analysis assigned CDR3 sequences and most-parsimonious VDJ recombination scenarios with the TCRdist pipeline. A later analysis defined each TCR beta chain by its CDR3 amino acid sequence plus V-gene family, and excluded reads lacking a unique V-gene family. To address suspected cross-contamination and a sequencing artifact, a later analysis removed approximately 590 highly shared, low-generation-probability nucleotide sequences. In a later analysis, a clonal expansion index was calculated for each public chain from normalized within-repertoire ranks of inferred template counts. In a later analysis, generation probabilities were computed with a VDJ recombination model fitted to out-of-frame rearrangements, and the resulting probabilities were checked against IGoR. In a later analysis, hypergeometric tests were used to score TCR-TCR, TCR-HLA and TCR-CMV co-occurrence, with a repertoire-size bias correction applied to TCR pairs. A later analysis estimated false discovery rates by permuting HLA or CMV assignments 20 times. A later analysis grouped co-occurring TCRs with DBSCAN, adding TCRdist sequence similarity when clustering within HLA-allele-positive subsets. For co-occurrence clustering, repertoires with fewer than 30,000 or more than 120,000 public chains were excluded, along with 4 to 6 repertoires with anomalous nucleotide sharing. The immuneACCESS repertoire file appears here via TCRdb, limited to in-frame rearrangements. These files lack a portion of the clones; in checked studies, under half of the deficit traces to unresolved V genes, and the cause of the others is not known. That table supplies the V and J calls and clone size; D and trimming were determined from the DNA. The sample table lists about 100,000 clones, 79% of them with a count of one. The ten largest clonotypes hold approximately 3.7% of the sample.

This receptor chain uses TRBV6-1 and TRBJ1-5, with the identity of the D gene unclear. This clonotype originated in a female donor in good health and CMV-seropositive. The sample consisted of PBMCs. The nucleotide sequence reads TGTGCCAGCAGTGAAGGAGGGTTCAATCAGCCCCAGCATTTT. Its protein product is CASSEGGFNQPQHF.